These 16 T cell receptor beta chains share one sample of origin, sequenced in a study of control samples from healthy donors and cancer patients. Here immunoSEQ multiplex PCR was the method, and the copy in TCRdb shows in-frame clones only, minus some. The sample includes 120,000 or so clones, roughly 87% seen only once; the top ten take about 8.7%. Material: blood. These receptors came from a middle-aged man in good health.

The chain joins TRBV9 to TRBJ2-3, with D perhaps matching TRBD1 or TRBD2 (5 bases each). Trimming took off 3 bases at V and 2 bases at J, with 19 bases between the two ends. The V gene's germline CDR1 is SGDLS and CDR2 YYNGEE. This CDR3 is built from 17 residues. The CDR3 nucleotides are TGTGCCAGCAGCGCACCTGTTAGAGGGGCTCTCACAGATACGCAGTATTTT. Translation gives CASSAPVRGALTDTQYF. Drawing the rest from reference TRBV9 and TRBJ2-3, the complete variable domain is DSGVTQTPKHLITATGQRVTLRCSPRSGDLSVYWYQQSLDQGLQFLIQYYNGEERAKGNILERFSAQQFPDLHSELNLSSLELGDSALYFCASSAPVRGALTDTQYFGPGTRLTVL.

This clone was counted only a few times. The chain employs TRBV25-1 and TRBJ2-7; D call uncertain. V gave up 6 bases and J gave up 1 base, with 10 bases separating them. The CDR3 runs 13 residues. CDR1 and CDR2 from the germline V gene are MGHDK and SYGVNS. The CDR3 DNA follows: TGTGCCAGCAGCCGAATGGGGTCCTACGAGCAGTACTTC. This codes for CASSRMGSYEQYF.

V is TRBV27 and J is TRBJ2-1; 15 positions match TRBD2. Germline CDR1 and CDR2: MNHEY and SMNVEV (reference sequence). CDR3 length equals 17 residues. Unmatched junction bases numbered 4, after V lost 2 bases and J lost 5 bases. The CDR3 nucleotides are TGTGCCAGCAGTTTACGGACTAGCGGGGGGGCCCACAATGAGCAGTTCTTC. It yields the protein CASSLRTSGGAHNEQFF.

This clone was seen only a few times. The J gene is TRBJ1-5, the V gene TRBV7-2; D is ambiguous. Looked up from germline, CDR1 is SGHTA and CDR2 is FQGNSA. V was cut by 1 base and J by 1 base, with 8 bases left in between. This CDR3 spans 15 amino acids. The CDR3 region is CASSLGGGSNQPQHF. DNA of the CDR3: TGTGCCAGCAGCTTAGGAGGAGGGAGCAATCAGCCCCAGCATTTT.

DNA for the CDR3: TGTGCCAGTAGTCAGCGGGGGTATAAATCCTACGACCACTACGAGCAGTACTTC. It codes for CASSQRGYKSYDHYEQYF. The V and J genes are TRBV19 and TRBJ2-7; 8 bases are a match to TRBD2. The CDR3 is 18 amino acids. The germline V gene encodes CDR1 LNHDA and CDR2 SQIVND (reference sequence). The V and J ends lost 5 bases and 3 bases, in that order; junction bases with no gene match: 18.

This clone has only a few counts. The chain employs TRBV14 and TRBJ1-6, with D hard to call. Trimming left V 2 bases short and J 1 base short, with 9 bases between. Germline V gives CDR1 SGHDN, CDR2 FVKESK. This CDR3 comprises 16 residues. In nucleotides, the CDR3 is TGTGCCAGCAGCCAAATAGGGCGATCCTATAATTCACCCCTCCACTTT. It is translated as CASSQIGRSYNSPLHF. The complete variable domain, with remaining parts taken from reference TRBV14 and TRBJ1-6, reads EAGVTQFPSHSVIEKGQTVTLRCDPISGHDNLYWYRRVMGKEIKFLLHFVKESKQDESGMPNNRFLAERTGGTYSTLKVQPAELEDSGVYFCASSQIGRSYNSPLHFGNGTRLTVT.

The chain combines TRBV5-1 with TRBJ1-1; 9 positions agree with TRBD1. Germline CDR1 reads SGHRS; CDR2 reads YFSETQ. After removal of 4 bases from V and 2 bases from J, the junction contained 9 bases not matched to a gene. The CDR3 consists of 16 residues. CDR3 amino acids: CASSPQGANFNTEAFF. CDR3 in DNA: TGCGCCAGCAGCCCACAGGGGGCGAATTTCAACACTGAAGCTTTCTTT.

V is TRBV6-2 or TRBV6-3 and J is TRBJ1-1; D is unclear. Germline CDR1 is MNHEY and CDR2 is SVGEGT. The CDR3 has 12 residues. Trimming cost V 5 bases and J 11 bases, with 15 bases left between them. CDR3 in amino acids: CASSPLWAPAFF. The CDR3 bases are TGTGCCAGCAGTCCCCTATGGGCGCCGGCTTTCTTT.

This rearrangement joins TRBV19 to TRBJ2-5; D is tentatively TRBD1 or TRBD2 (5 bases each). CDR1 and CDR2 (germline): LNHDA, SQIVND (reference sequence). The CDR3 sequence is 16 residues long. Trimming stripped 6 bases from V and 4 bases from J, with 21 bases between. In DNA form, the CDR3 reads TGTGCCAGTAGCCCTGGCGTTCTGGGGGATATAGAGACCCAGTACTTC. Translating gives CASSPGVLGDIETQYF.

The chain uses TRBV18 and TRBJ2-7; the D call may be TRBD1 or TRBD2 (7 bases each). There are 14 residues in the CDR3. V was shortened by 3 bases and J by 7 bases, with 16 bases between the two germline ends. Germline CDR1 reads KGHSH; CDR2 reads LQKENI. CDR3: CASSPDRDYGEQYF. In nucleotides, the CDR3 is TGTGCCAGCTCACCCGACAGGGACTATGGGGAGCAGTACTTC.

The V gene is TRBV18, the J gene TRBJ2-5; perhaps TRBD1 as D (5 bases). The V end was cut by 3 bases, the J end by 2 bases, with 13 bases between. CDR3 length: 15 residues. The germline V gene has CDR1 KGHSH and CDR2 LQKENI. The CDR3 spells CASSPDSPVQETQYF. The CDR3 nucleotides are TGTGCCAGCTCACCCGACAGCCCCGTTCAAGAGACCCAGTACTTC.

This chain uses TRBV9 with TRBJ1-5; perhaps TRBD1 as D (5 bases). The CDR3 totals 15 residues. Trimming pared 2 bases from V and 0 bases from J, leaving 9 bases between. Germline V gene data show CDR1 as SGDLS and CDR2 as YYNGEE. CDR3 protein: CASSVSGFSNQPQHF. CDR3 nucleotides: TGTGCCAGCAGCGTTTCAGGGTTTAGCAATCAGCCCCAGCATTTT.

The J gene is TRBJ1-2, the V gene TRBV4-3; 12 bases fit TRBD1. The germline V gene has CDR1 LGHNA and CDR2 YSLEER. After removal of 3 bases from V and 2 bases from J, the junction contained 1 base not matched to a gene. The CDR3 covers 15 residues. The CDR3 sequence: CASSQGTGGNYGYTF. The DNA for the CDR3 is TGCGCCAGCAGCCAGGGGACAGGGGGCAACTATGGCTACACCTTC.

The chain joins TRBV7-9 to TRBJ1-6; TRBD1 is a possible D gene (6 bases). Germline V gene sequence: CDR1 SEHNR, CDR2 FQNEAQ (reference sequence). V lost 5 bases to trimming and J lost 14 bases, with 25 bases between them. CDR3 length: 16 residues. The chain's CDR3 is CASSPNIIGQFGTLHF. The CDR3 DNA follows: TGTGCCAGCAGCCCGAACATCATTGGACAGTTTGGGACCCTCCACTTT. The complete variable domain, with remaining parts taken from reference TRBV7-9 and TRBJ1-6, reads DTGVSQNPRHKITKRGQNVTFRCDPISEHNRLYWYRQTLGQGPEFLTYFQNEAQLEKSRLLSDRFSAERPKGSFSTLEIQRTEQGDSAMYLCASSPNIIGQFGTLHFGNGTRLTVT.

This clone has just one count. The chain links TRBV3-1 (or the pseudogene TRBV3-2) to TRBJ2-7, with TRBD2 identical over 8 bases. Per germline, CDR1 LGHDT and CDR2 YNNKEL (reference sequence). The CDR3 is 14 amino acids. V lost 8 bases, J lost 1 base, and 7 bases stayed unmatched. This chain's CDR3 is CASARRGASYEQYF. DNA for the CDR3: TGTGCCAGCGCGAGGCGGGGGGCTTCCTACGAGCAGTACTTC.

The V and J genes are TRBV12-3 or TRBV12-4 and TRBJ1-2, with a weak D call TRBD1 (6 bases). The CDR3 length is 12 residues. V shed 3 bases and J shed 7 bases, with 9 bases lying between them. The CDR3 protein is CASSFSGAGYTF. The CDR3 DNA reads TGTGCCAGCAGTTTTTCGGGGGCTGGCTACACCTTC.